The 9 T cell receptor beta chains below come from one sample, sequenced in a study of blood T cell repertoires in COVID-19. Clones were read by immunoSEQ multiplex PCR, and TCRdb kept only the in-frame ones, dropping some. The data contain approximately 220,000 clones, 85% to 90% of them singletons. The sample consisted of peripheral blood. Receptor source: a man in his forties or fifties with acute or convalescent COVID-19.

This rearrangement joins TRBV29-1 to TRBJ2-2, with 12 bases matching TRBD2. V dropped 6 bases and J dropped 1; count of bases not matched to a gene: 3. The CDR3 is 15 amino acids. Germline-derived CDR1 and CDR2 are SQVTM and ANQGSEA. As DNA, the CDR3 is TGCAGCGTCATGACTAGCGGGGGGAACACCGGGGAGCTGTTTTTT. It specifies CSVMTSGGNTGELFF.

CDR3 protein: CASRISGGAGEQYF. The CDR3 DNA reads as TGTGCCAGCAGGATTTCTGGGGGGGCGGGCGAGCAGTACTTC. This chain uses TRBV27 with TRBJ2-7; D is possibly TRBD2 (7 bases). V dropped 6 bases and J dropped 6 bases, with 18 bases sitting between them. In germline, CDR1 is MNHEY, CDR2 SMNVEV (reference sequence). This CDR3 region has 14 residues.

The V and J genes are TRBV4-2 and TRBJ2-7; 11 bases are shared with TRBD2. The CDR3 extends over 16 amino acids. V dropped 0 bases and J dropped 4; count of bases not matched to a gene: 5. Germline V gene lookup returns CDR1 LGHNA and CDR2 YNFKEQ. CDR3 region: CASSQDLTSGKYEQYF. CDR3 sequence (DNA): TGTGCCAGCAGCCAAGATTTGACTAGCGGGAAATACGAGCAGTACTTC.

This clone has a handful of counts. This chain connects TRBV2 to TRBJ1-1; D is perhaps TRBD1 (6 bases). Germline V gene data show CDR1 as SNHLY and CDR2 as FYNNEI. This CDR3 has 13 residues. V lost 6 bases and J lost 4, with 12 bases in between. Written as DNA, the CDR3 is TGTGCCAGCAGAGTTACAGGGACCACTGAAGCTTTCTTT. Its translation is CASRVTGTTEAFF.

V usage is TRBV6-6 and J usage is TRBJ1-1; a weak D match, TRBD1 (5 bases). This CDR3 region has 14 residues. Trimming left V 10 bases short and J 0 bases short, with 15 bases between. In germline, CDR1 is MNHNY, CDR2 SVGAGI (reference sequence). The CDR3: CATRDRGMNTEAFF. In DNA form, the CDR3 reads TGTGCCACCAGGGATCGCGGTATGAACACTGAAGCTTTCTTT.

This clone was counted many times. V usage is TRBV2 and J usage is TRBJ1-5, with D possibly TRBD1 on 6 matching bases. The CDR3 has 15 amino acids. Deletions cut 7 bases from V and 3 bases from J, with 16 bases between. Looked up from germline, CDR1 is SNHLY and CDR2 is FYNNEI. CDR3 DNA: TGTGCCAGCACCGAGGGGCCAGGGGCCAATCAGCCCCAGCATTTT. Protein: CASTEGPGANQPQHF.

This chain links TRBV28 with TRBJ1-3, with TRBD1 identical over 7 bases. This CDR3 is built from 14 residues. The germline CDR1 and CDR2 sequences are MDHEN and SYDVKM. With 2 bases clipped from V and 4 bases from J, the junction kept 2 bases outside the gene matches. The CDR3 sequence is CASSLDREGNTIYF. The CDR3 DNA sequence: TGTGCCAGCAGTTTAGACAGGGAAGGAAACACCATATATTTT.

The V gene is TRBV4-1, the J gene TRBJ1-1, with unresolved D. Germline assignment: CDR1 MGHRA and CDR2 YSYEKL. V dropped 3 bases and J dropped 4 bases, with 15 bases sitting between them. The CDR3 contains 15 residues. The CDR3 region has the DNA TGCGCCAGCAGCCAGGGCATAGGGAGAGGCACTGAAGCTTTCTTT. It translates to CASSQGIGRGTEAFF.

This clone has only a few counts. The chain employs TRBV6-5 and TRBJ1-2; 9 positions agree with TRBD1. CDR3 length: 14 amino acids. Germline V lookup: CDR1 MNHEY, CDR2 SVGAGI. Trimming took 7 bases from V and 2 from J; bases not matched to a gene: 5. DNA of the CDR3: TGTGCCAGCACCACCGGACAGGGGAACTATGGCTACACCTTC. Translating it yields CASTTGQGNYGYTF.